Sequencing of this T cell receptor beta chain was carried out in a study of control samples from healthy donors and cancer patients. This table comes from immunoSEQ multiplex PCR, and its TCRdb copy is limited to in-frame clones, with some not included. The table lists about 170,000 clones, roughly 88% of them singletons. This clone came up a few times. Other DNA sequences in this specimen translate into the identical CDR3. Input material: blood. The receptor was isolated from a woman aged 25 to 45 in good health.

The CDR3 loop is CASGRQTSNEKLFF. The CDR3 bases are TGTGCCAGCGGCAGACAGACAAGTAATGAAAAACTGTTTTTT. This chain links TRBV6-5 with TRBJ1-4, with D perhaps matching TRBD1 (5 bases). Germline V gives CDR1 MNHEY, CDR2 SVGAGI. Deletions cut 8 bases from V and 4 bases from J, with 14 bases between. The CDR3 length is 14 residues.